The 29 T cell receptor beta chains reported below all come from one sample, sequenced in a study of CDR3 diversity in severe acne. MiXCR was run by TCRdb on the PCR reads, yielding one entry per CDR3 protein. The sample lists roughly 93,000 distinct CDR3 sequences, approximately 49% seen once, with 9.5% to 13% in the top ten. The source material was blood. All receptors derive from a male donor with severe acne vulgaris.

Remarks on this clonotype: Being one base from a much bigger clone, this may be a read error. CDR3 residues: CASRRLAGNNEQFF. The DNA of the CDR3 is TGTGCCAGCAGAAGACTAGCGGGGAACAATGAGCAGTTCTTC. This chain connects TRBV27 to TRBJ2-1; 11 bases fit TRBD2. V was pared by 6 bases and J by 5 bases, with 3 bases of the junction left unmatched. Germline CDR1 and CDR2: MNHEY and SMNVEV (reference sequence). The CDR3 totals 14 residues.

The rearrangement joins TRBV7-9 to TRBJ1-2, with TRBD1 matching over 9 bases. The CDR3 is 14 amino acids. The V gene end was trimmed by 5 bases and the J gene end by 6 bases; junction bases not matched to a gene: 7. Germline lookup yields CDR1 SEHNR and CDR2 FQNEAQ (reference sequence). The CDR3 here is CASSGEGQGNGYTF. In DNA form, the CDR3 reads TGTGCCAGCAGCGGAGAGGGACAGGGCAATGGCTACACCTTC.

The rearrangement uses TRBV9 and TRBJ1-1, with 7 bases identical to TRBD1. J gave up 6 bases and V 3 bases, and 11 bases lay outside the gene matches. This CDR3 has 15 residues. The germline CDR1 and CDR2 sequences are SGDLS and YYNGEE. The CDR3 protein is CASSARGGGVSEAFF. DNA of the CDR3: TGTGCCAGCAGCGCGCGGGGAGGGGGCGTTTCTGAAGCTTTCTTT.

The chain joins TRBV25-1 to TRBJ1-4; D gene ambiguous. The J call could be wrong; TRBJ2-2 is a better fit for the DNA end. Germline V gene lookup returns CDR1 MGHDK and CDR2 SYGVNS. This CDR3 comprises 12 residues. The CDR3 DNA follows: TGTGCCAGCAGCGAAGGTGGCGGGGAGCTGTTTTTT. Its protein is CASSEGGGELFF.

This chain joins TRBV20-1 and TRBJ1-1, with TRBD1 matching over 7 bases. The CDR3 extends over 13 amino acids. The germline gives CDR1 DFQATT, CDR2 SNEGSKA (reference sequence). J lost 4 bases, V lost 3 bases, and 5 bases had no gene match. CDR3: CSASDRAGTEAFF. CDR3 DNA: TGCAGTGCTAGTGACAGGGCTGGCACTGAAGCTTTCTTT.

The CDR3 nucleotides are TGCAGTGCTGTACAGGGGGCGGGTAACCAGTACTTC. It encodes CSAVQGAGNQYF. The J gene is TRBJ2-5, the V gene TRBV20-1; 9 bases line up with TRBD1. There are 12 residues in the CDR3. The germline CDR1 and CDR2 sequences are DFQATT and SNEGSKA (reference sequence). V lost 5 bases and J lost 10; bases outside the gene matches: 8.

V gene TRBV9 combines with J gene TRBJ1-4, with unresolved D. This CDR3 is 14 amino acids long. Trimming removed 2 bases at V and 0 bases at J, with 5 bases between. The V gene's germline CDR1 is SGDLS and CDR2 YYNGEE. CDR3 in DNA: TGTGCCAGCAGCGTCCAGGCAACTAATGAAAAACTGTTTTTT. Protein product: CASSVQATNEKLFF.

This clonotype was seen repeatedly, ten times or more. The genes are TRBV11-2 and TRBJ2-1; D is unclear. Looked up from germline, CDR1 is SGHAT and CDR2 is FQNNGV. The CDR3 totals 15 residues. Trimming cost V 2 bases and J 1 base, with 9 bases left between them. The CDR3, as DNA: TGTGCCAGCAGCTTATCGTCAGCTTCCTACAATGAGCAGTTCTTC. It codes for CASSLSSASYNEQFF.

This rearrangement joins TRBV12-3 or TRBV12-4 to TRBJ2-7; D possibly corresponds to TRBD1 (5 bases). Trimming stripped 6 bases from V and 3 bases from J, with 12 bases between. The CDR3 spans 13 residues. CDR3 in DNA: TGTGCCAGCAGCCTCCAGGGTTTCTACGAGCAGTACTTC. Its protein product is CASSLQGFYEQYF.

The chain links TRBV13 to TRBJ2-7; 14 nucleotides line up with TRBD2. Trimming took 6 bases from V and 0 from J; bases not matched to a gene: 10. CDR3 length: 18 residues. The germline gives CDR1 PRHDT, CDR2 FYEKMQ (reference sequence). DNA for the CDR3: TGTGCCAGCAGAAGACTAGCGGGAGGGCCTAGGAGCTCCTACGAGCAGTACTTC. This codes for CASRRLAGGPRSSYEQYF. The full variable domain, in which reference TRBV13 and TRBJ2-7 provide the parts outside the CDR3, is AAGVIQSPRHLIKEKRETATLKCYPIPRHDTVYWYQQGPGQDPQFLISFYEKMQSDKGSIPDRFSAQQFSDYHSELNMSSLELGDSALYFCASRRLAGGPRSSYEQYFGPGTRLTVT.

In this sample, this clonotype turned up many times. The CDR3 sequence: CASSIGQGARNEQFF. The CDR3 DNA reads TGTGCCAGTAGTATAGGTCAGGGGGCGCGTAATGAGCAGTTCTTC. The chain combines TRBV19 with TRBJ2-1; TRBD1 matches at 8 bases. The CDR3 runs to 15 residues. Germline lookup yields CDR1 LNHDA and CDR2 SQIVND (reference sequence). Trimming took 1 base from V and 7 from J; bases not matched to a gene: 6.

CDR3 sequence reads: CASSFSRKGGLGTEAFF. The CDR3 nucleotides are TGTGCCAGCAGTTTTTCTCGTAAGGGAGGGCTTGGCACTGAAGCTTTCTTT. This chain connects TRBV12-3 or TRBV12-4 to TRBJ1-1; D gene ambiguous. Trimming removed 3 bases at V and 4 bases at J, with 21 bases between. There are 17 residues in the CDR3.

Concerning this clonotype itself: The CDR3 carries no conserved terminal phenylalanine or tryptophan, so it likely arises from a read error. The rearrangement uses TRBV12-3 or TRBV12-4 and TRBJ1-1, with 8 bases fitting TRBD1. The CDR3 runs to 15 residues. The V gene end was trimmed by 4 bases and the J gene end by 1 base; junction bases not matched to a gene: 5. DNA for the CDR3: TGTGCCAGCAGTTCTACAGGGACAGGGAACACTGAAGCTTTCCTT. This translates into CASSSTGTGNTEAFL.

This clonotype was observed a handful of times. The chain uses TRBV5-1 and TRBJ1-1, with D uncertain. Trimming stripped 2 bases from V and 1 base from J, with 9 bases between. Germline CDR1 and CDR2: SGHRS and YFSETQ. This CDR3 region has 14 residues. The DNA of the CDR3 is TGCGCCAGCAGCTTCAAAATTGGGAACACTGAAGCTTTCTTT. Translated, it gives CASSFKIGNTEAFF.

The rearrangement joins TRBV4-1 to TRBJ1-1; no clear D gene. Germline V gene sequence: CDR1 MGHRA, CDR2 YSYEKL. Trimming shortened V by 4 bases and J by 0 bases, and 12 bases separated the two germline ends. This CDR3 region has 15 residues. CDR3 coding DNA: TGCGCCAGCAGCCGCGGATCGGGGTTGAACACTGAAGCTTTCTTT. Amino acids: CASSRGSGLNTEAFF.

The gene calls are TRBV2 and TRBJ1-5; weak D call: TRBD1 (5 bases). Germline V CDR1 and CDR2: SNHLY, FYNNEI. The CDR3 is 15 residues long. Trimming pared 7 bases from V and 3 bases from J, leaving 16 bases between. CDR3 nucleotides: TGTGCCAGCAAGGGGAACGAGGCGCTCAATCAGCCCCAGCATTTT. Its translation is CASKGNEALNQPQHF. The whole variable domain, remainder taken from reference TRBV2 and TRBJ1-5, is EPEVTQTPSHQVTQMGQEVILRCVPISNHLYFYWYRQILGQKVEFLVSFYNNEISEKSEIFDDQFSVERPDGSNFTLKIRSTKLEDSAMYFCASKGNEALNQPQHFGDGTRLSIL.

This clonotype was detected only a few times. The chain employs TRBV4-1 and TRBJ1-4; no clear D. This CDR3 has 13 amino acids. The germline gives CDR1 MGHRA, CDR2 YSYEKL. The V end was cut by 6 bases, the J end by 4 bases, with 9 bases between. The CDR3 loop reads CASRGTVNEKLFF. The CDR3 bases are TGCGCCAGCAGAGGAACCGTTAATGAAAAACTGTTTTTT.

V is TRBV7-2 and J is TRBJ1-4; 8 bases align to TRBD1. This CDR3 spans 16 amino acids. Looked up from germline, CDR1 is SGHTA and CDR2 is FQGNSA. V lost 0 bases to trimming and J lost 0 bases; unmatched junction nucleotides: 0. The CDR3 sequence: CASSLATGATNEKLFF. The CDR3 nucleotides read TGTGCCAGCAGCTTAGCGACAGGGGCAACTAATGAAAAACTGTTTTTT.

The CDR3 DNA is TGTGCCATCAACCCGGGACTAGCGGGGTACAATGAGCAGTTCTTC. As protein: CAINPGLAGYNEQFF. The chain links TRBV10-3 to TRBJ2-1, with 13 bases matching TRBD2. The CDR3 spans 15 residues. Per germline, CDR1 ENHRY and CDR2 SYGVKD. V shed 7 bases and J 4 bases; nucleotides not matched to a gene: 4.

This clonotype was observed many times. The chain couples TRBV6-5 to TRBJ2-3; TRBD1 agrees at 12 bases. The CDR3 runs to 15 residues. CDR1 is MNHEY and CDR2 is SVGAGI in the germline V gene. Trimming cost V 2 bases and J 4 bases; bases outside gene matches: 1. In nucleotides, the CDR3 is TGTGCCAGCAGTTACGGGACAGGGGGCGCAGATACGCAGTATTTT. It is translated as CASSYGTGGADTQYF.

In the case of this clonotype: The junction departs from germline at one end; a sequencing error may be responsible. This chain joins TRBV10-2 and TRBJ1-2; 8 nucleotides match TRBD1. The CDR3 is 13 amino acids. The germline gives CDR1 WSHSY, CDR2 SAAADI. The CDR3 reads CASSPETGDGYTF. The CDR3 DNA follows: TGTGCCAGCTCACCAGAGACAGGGGATGGCTACACCTTC.

The chain joins TRBV4-1 to TRBJ2-4, with D hard to call. The V gene lost 1 base and the J gene lost 1 base, with 8 bases spanning the gap. Germline lookup yields CDR1 MGHRA and CDR2 YSYEKL. The CDR3 spans 15 residues. For the CDR3, the DNA is TGCGCCAGCAGCCAAGGGAGTCTGGCCAAAAACATTCAGTACTTC. Translating it yields CASSQGSLAKNIQYF.

V and J are TRBV7-2 and TRBJ2-3; 8 positions agree with TRBD2. The germline gives CDR1 SGHTA, CDR2 FQGNSA. The CDR3 consists of 17 residues. The V and J ends lost 1 base and 11 bases, in that order; junction bases with no gene match: 17. This chain's CDR3 is CASSLGSGSDLGNEQYF. The DNA of the CDR3 is TGTGCCAGCAGCTTAGGGAGCGGGAGTGACCTGGGGAATGAGCAGTATTTT.

This clonotype was observed at least ten times. The chain carries TRBV12-3 or TRBV12-4 and TRBJ2-1; D unresolved. The V end was cut by 10 bases, the J end by 5 bases, with 12 bases between. This CDR3 contains 12 residues. The CDR3 here is CANSDGNNEQFF. In nucleotides, the CDR3 is TGTGCCAACTCGGACGGAAACAATGAGCAGTTCTTC.

This rearrangement joins TRBV12-1 to TRBJ2-5; whether TRBD2, the table's D call, matches the DNA was not checked. TRBV12-1 is a pseudogene segment. CDR3 length: 14 amino acids. CDR3 sequence reads: CASTRASGKETQYF. The CDR3 DNA sequence: TGTGCCAGCACCCGGGCTAGCGGGAAAGAGACCCAGTACTTC.

This clonotype turned up a few times. The rearrangement links TRBV12-3 or TRBV12-4 to TRBJ1-4; D is unresolved. The V and J ends lost 3 bases and 5 bases respectively, with 7 bases between them. The CDR3 extends over 13 amino acids. In DNA form, the CDR3 reads TGTGCCAGCAGTTTTATACCCAATGAAAAACTGTTTTTT. Protein sequence: CASSFIPNEKLFF.

This clonotype showed up many times. The chain is built from TRBV6-6 and TRBJ2-7; no clear D gene. CDR3 length: 14 amino acids. Looked up from germline, CDR1 is MNHNY and CDR2 is SVGAGI (reference sequence). Between the trimmed V and J ends, which lost 0 bases and 0 bases, there was a span of 6 bases. For the CDR3, the DNA is TGTGCCAGCAGTTACTCTATGTACTCCTACGAGCAGTACGTC. Amino acids: CASSYSMYSYEQYV.

At least ten counts were recorded for this clonotype. The chain combines TRBV3-1 with TRBJ2-5; tentatively, D is TRBD1 (5 bases). Germline values: CDR1 LGHDT, CDR2 YNNKEL (reference sequence). The CDR3 loop spans 14 amino acids. V lost 2 bases, J lost 5 bases, and 12 bases lay in between. The CDR3 here is CASSQFGAGETQYF. Here the CDR3 DNA reads TGTGCCAGCAGCCAATTTGGGGCCGGTGAGACCCAGTACTTC.

The table lists this clonotype with a few counts. The CDR3 DNA follows: TGTGCCAGCAGCGCCCGGACAGGGGGCCGGGACAATGAGCAGTTCTTC. As protein: CASSARTGGRDNEQFF. The V and J genes are TRBV9 and TRBJ2-1; the match to TRBD1 covers 11 bases. This CDR3 contains 16 residues. J gave up 5 bases and V 3 bases, and 7 bases lay outside the gene matches. Per germline, CDR1 SGDLS and CDR2 YYNGEE.